This T cell receptor beta chain was recovered during a study of early T cells in non-severe SARS-CoV-2 infection. Study-wide background: RNA in bulk from unsorted whole blood was sequenced, and chains were unpaired.

The table lists this clonotype with many counts. CDR1 is DFQATT and CDR2 is SNEGSKA in the germline V gene (reference sequence). The V and J ends lost 6 bases and 1 base, in that order; junction bases with no gene match: 6. The CDR3 consists of 15 residues. Researchers tagged individual cDNA molecules with unique molecular identifiers. TCRdb used MiXCR to reprocess the 5' RACE reads, holding one entry per CDR3 protein. Here the sample spans some 32,000 distinct CDR3 sequences, around 6.6% being singletons. The sequencing input was whole blood. The V gene is TRBV20-1, the J gene TRBJ2-5; 12 bases fit TRBD2. The clonotype originates from an adult who was a healthcare worker with PCR-confirmed SARS-CoV-2 infection or an uninfected control (not recorded which). Here the CDR3 reads CSANLAGGLQETQYF. DNA for the CDR3: TGCAGTGCGAACCTAGCGGGAGGGCTCCAAGAGACCCAGTACTTC.